Included here is one T cell receptor (beta chain) sequence, with context. Its antigen is unknown. These data are taken from a study of monozygotic twins with inflammatory bowel disease. Findings of the study overall: Among T cells, the various subtypes were not distinguishable.

CDR3 length: 16 residues. The germline V gene has CDR1 SGHTA and CDR2 FQGNSA. TCRdb reprocessed the 5' RACE reads, with one entry per CDR3 protein and no DNA. In all, the sample yields more than 110,000 distinct CDR3 sequences. J is TRBJ1-4 and V is TRBV7-2; no DNA is available, so the TRBD1 call from TCRdb remains unchecked. This sequence originates from a human donor with ulcerative colitis or Crohn's disease, or a healthy co-twin of an affected twin (not recorded which). The specimen was blood. CDR3: CASSLVGGTTNEKLFF.